The rows below give T cell receptor beta chains drawn from one sample of a study of blood T cell dynamics during melanoma immunotherapy. The assay was immunoSEQ multiplex PCR, and TCRdb's table has in-frame clones only and misses some. The sample includes 1,500 to 2,000 clones, roughly 93% of them seen just once. The specimen was effector memory CD8+ T cells from blood, collected from a patient treated with checkpoint blockade. Source of these receptors: a human donor with melanoma. CDR3s include the opening cysteine and the closing phenylalanine or tryptophan. D genes are given only for firm matches. Some rows mark clone size as missing; the rest say once, few, many or name a class of expanded clone.

>TRBJ2-2|NA|NA|TRBV27
CASSLSLTRTGELFF
TGTGCCAGCAGTTTATCCTTAACCCGCACCGGGGAGCTGTTTTTT
>TRBJ1-5|few|NA|TRBV6-5
CASSSGNQPQHF
TGTGCCAGCAGTAGTGGAAATCAGCCCCAGCATTTT
>TRBJ2-5|once|NA|TRBV7-2
CASSVGTLTQETQYF
TGTGCCAGCAGCGTCGGGACTCTCACCCAAGAGACCCAGTACTTC
>TRBJ2-2|NA|TRBD1|TRBV5-8
CASSRTGVRDTGELFF
TGTGCCAGCAGCCGGACAGGGGTACGGGACACCGGGGAGCTGTTTTTT
>TRBJ2-7|NA|TRBD1|TRBV28
CASRKQGGLEQYF
TGTGCCAGCCGAAAACAGGGGGGACTCGAGCAGTACTTC
>TRBJ2-7|NA|NA|TRBV18
CASSLQGAYEQYF
TGTGCCAGCTCACTACAGGGCGCCTACGAGCAGTACTTC
>TRBJ2-1|NA|TRBD2|TRBV28
CASSLITSGRDGEQFF
TGTGCCAGCAGTTTGATTACTAGCGGGAGAGATGGTGAGCAGTTCTTC
>TRBJ1-1|NA|TRBD1|TRBV30
CACRGWNTEAFF
TGTGCCTGCAGGGGGTGGAACACTGAAGCTTTCTTT
>TRBJ1-4|once|TRBD1|TRBV19
CASSTDRGRDEKLFF
TGTGCCAGTAGTACCGACAGGGGGCGGGATGAAAAACTGTTTTTT
>TRBJ2-1|NA|TRBD2|TRBV29-1
CSTPSGMSYNEQFF
TGCAGCACCCCGAGCGGGATGTCCTACAATGAGCAGTTCTTC
>TRBJ1-3|NA|NA|TRBV7-3
CASSLGAGNTIYF
TGTGCCAGCAGCTTAGGGGCTGGAAACACCATATATTTT
>TRBJ2-5|NA|NA|TRBV11-3
CASSSQGPETQYF
TGTGCCAGCAGCTCCCAGGGGCCGGAGACCCAGTACTTC
>TRBJ1-2|once|NA|TRBV30
CAWTAQAGYTF
TGTGCCTGGACAGCACAGGCTGGCTACACCTTC
>TRBJ1-1|NA|TRBD1|TRBV7-6
CASSLRGTGGWTEAFF
TGTGCCAGCAGCTTACGTGGGACAGGGGGATGGACTGAAGCTTTCTTT
>TRBJ2-2|NA|TRBD2|TRBV28
CASSLQREYDGELFF
TGTGCCAGCAGTTTACAGCGGGAGTACGACGGGGAGCTGTTTTTT
>TRBJ1-1|NA|TRBD1|TRBV19
CASITDRGPEAFF
TGTGCCAGTATCACGGACAGGGGGCCTGAAGCTTTCTTT
>TRBJ2-7|once|TRBD2|TRBV30
CAWSVGGAYEQYF
TGTGCCTGGAGTGTTGGGGGGGCCTACGAGCAGTACTTC
>TRBJ1-1|NA|TRBD1|TRBV7-9
CASSLEQGARVAFF
TGTGCCAGCAGCTTAGAACAGGGGGCGCGAGTAGCTTTCTTT
>TRBJ1-2|NA|TRBD1|TRBV9
CASSGPETGGYGYTF
TGTGCCAGCAGCGGACCCGAGACAGGGGGGTATGGCTACACCTTC
>TRBJ2-7|NA|TRBD2|TRBV27
CASSTGLAEFYEQYF
TGTGCCAGCAGCACTGGGCTAGCGGAATTTTACGAGCAGTACTTC
>TRBJ1-1|once|NA|TRBV4-1
CASSQERDGGRTEAFF
TGCGCCAGCAGCCAAGAAAGGGACGGGGGAAGGACTGAAGCTTTCTTT
>TRBJ2-7|NA|TRBD2|TRBV30
CAWSVLAGSYEQYF
TGTGCCTGGAGTGTACTAGCGGGGTCCTACGAGCAGTACTTC
>TRBJ2-3|once|NA|TRBV9
CASSPRTDTQYF
TGTGCCAGCAGCCCCAGAACAGATACGCAGTATTTT
>TRBJ2-7|NA|NA|TRBV29-1
CSVALNSYEQYF
TGCAGCGTGGCCCTAAACTCCTACGAGCAGTACTTC
>TRBJ1-2|NA|NA|TRBV27
CASSLSGPNYGYTF
TGTGCCAGCAGTTTATCGGGGCCGAACTATGGCTACACCTTC
>TRBJ1-1|NA|TRBD1|TRBV27
CASSRTWTGDTEAFF
TGTGCCAGCAGCCGGACTTGGACAGGGGACACTGAAGCTTTCTTT
>TRBJ2-2|few|NA|TRBV7-6
CASSTTNTGELFF
TGTGCCAGCAGCACAACCAACACCGGGGAGCTGTTTTTT
>TRBJ2-7|NA|TRBD1|TRBV28
CASSPPGTVSYEQYF
TGTGCCAGCAGCCCTCCCGGGACAGTCTCCTACGAGCAGTACTTC
>TRBJ2-7|NA|NA|TRBV5-6
CASSLRQKSYEQYF
TGTGCCAGCAGCTTGCGACAGAAATCCTACGAGCAGTACTTC
>TRBJ2-7|NA|NA|TRBV7-2
CASSLVGDGEQYF
TGTGCCAGCAGCTTAGTGGGAGACGGCGAGCAGTACTTC
>TRBJ1-5|NA|NA|TRBV1
CTAFHSNQPQHF
TGCACCGCTTTCCATAGCAATCAGCCCCAGCATTTT
>TRBJ2-7|once|TRBD1|TRBV2
CASSIPGQGGYEQYF
TGTGCCAGCAGCATACCGGGACAGGGAGGGTACGAGCAGTACTTC
>TRBJ1-1|NA|NA|TRBV6-6
CASSYSWTGEAFF
TGTGCCAGCAGTTACTCCTGGACCGGGGAGGCTTTCTTT
>TRBJ2-7|NA|TRBD2|TRBV5-1
CASSSGLAGSYEQYF
TGCGCCAGCAGCTCGGGACTAGCGGGGAGCTACGAGCAGTACTTC
>TRBJ2-1|NA|NA|TRBV9
CASSVAGAGNEQFF
TGTGCCAGCAGCGTAGCGGGAGCTGGGAATGAGCAGTTCTTC